The next 8 T cell receptor beta chains were all read from a single sample in a study of identical twins. TCRdb reanalysed the 5' RACE reads using MiXCR and keeps one entry per CDR3 protein. The sample carries 150,000 or so distinct CDR3 sequences, around 3.4% recorded once. Sequences were obtained from memory T cells sorted from blood. Receptors originate from a man younger than 30 in good health.

This clonotype was seen a handful of times. J is TRBJ2-3 and V is TRBV7-9, with 9 bases lining up with TRBD1. CDR3 length equals 16 residues. The V gene end was trimmed by 3 bases and the J gene end by 4 bases; junction bases not matched to a gene: 8. In germline, CDR1 is SEHNR, CDR2 FQNEAQ (reference sequence). CDR3 in amino acids: CASSLGQGVVSDTQYF. The CDR3 DNA is TGTGCCAGCAGCTTGGGACAGGGAGTAGTCTCAGATACGCAGTATTTT.

This clonotype was picked up many times. In DNA form, the CDR3 reads TGCAGTGCTGGGACATTGTATAGCAATCAGCCCCAGCATTTT. Translating it yields CSAGTLYSNQPQHF. V gene TRBV20-1 combines with J gene TRBJ1-5; maybe TRBD1 (6 bases). Trimming cost V 5 bases and J 0 bases, with 11 bases left between them. The CDR3 consists of 14 residues. Germline lookup yields CDR1 DFQATT and CDR2 SNEGSKA (reference sequence).

The sample holds many counts of this clonotype. The genes are TRBV6-1 and TRBJ2-1; 10 bases agree with TRBD2. J gave up 12 bases and V 1 base, and 3 bases lay outside the gene matches. CDR1 is MNHNS, CDR2 SASEGT, per germline. This CDR3 has 13 amino acids. The CDR3 sequence is CASSEESGRGQFF. The CDR3 nucleotides read TGTGCCAGCAGTGAAGAGAGCGGGAGGGGGCAGTTCTTC.

At least ten counts were recorded for this clonotype. V usage is TRBV6-2 or TRBV6-3 and J usage is TRBJ2-5, with TRBD1 matching over 8 bases. J was trimmed by 5 bases and V by 6 bases; bases with no gene match: 11. In germline, CDR1 is MNHEY, CDR2 SVGEGT. This CDR3 spans 15 amino acids. CDR3 coding DNA: TGTGCCAGCAGCCGCGGACAGGGCGGTGTGGAGACCCAGTACTTC. Translated: CASSRGQGGVETQYF.

The table lists this clonotype with a few counts. The chain joins TRBV30 to TRBJ2-3; 9 bases fit TRBD2. The CDR3 is made up of 15 amino acids. V shed 4 bases, J shed 3 bases, and the junction held 8 bases outside the gene matches. CDR1 is GTSNPN and CDR2 is SVGIG in the germline V gene (reference sequence). In DNA, the CDR3 is TGTGCCTGGACTCGGGCTAGCGGGAAAACAGATACGCAGTATTTT. Amino acids: CAWTRASGKTDTQYF.

This clonotype was counted many times. CDR3 sequence (DNA): TGTGCCAGCAGTTTTGAGTGGGGGCAGAATGAAGCTTTCTTT. It encodes CASSFEWGQNEAFF. This chain uses TRBV27 with TRBJ1-1; tentative D call: TRBD1 (6 bases). The CDR3 sequence is 14 residues long. Trimming took 3 bases from V and 7 from J, leaving 15 bases between them. Germline-derived CDR1 and CDR2 are MNHEY and SMNVEV (reference sequence).

This clonotype was recorded a few times. The genes are TRBV3-1 and TRBJ2-3, with D perhaps matching TRBD1 or TRBD2 (5 bases each). The germline CDR1 and CDR2 sequences are LGHDT and YNNKEL (reference sequence). This CDR3 region has 14 residues. V was pared by 5 bases and J by 3 bases, with 12 bases between. The CDR3 DNA is TGTGCCAGCAGCGCCGGGACGGTGACAGATACGCAGTATTTT. The encoded protein is CASSAGTVTDTQYF.

This clonotype was detected ten times or more. The chain couples TRBV5-4 to TRBJ2-3; 7 bases are a match to TRBD1. The CDR3 is 14 residues long. V lost 3 bases and J lost 4; bases outside the gene matches: 5. Germline loops: CDR1 SGHNT, CDR2 YYREEE (reference sequence). The CDR3 loop reads CASSSNQGADTQYF. The DNA of the CDR3 is TGTGCCAGCAGCTCAAATCAGGGGGCAGATACGCAGTATTTT.